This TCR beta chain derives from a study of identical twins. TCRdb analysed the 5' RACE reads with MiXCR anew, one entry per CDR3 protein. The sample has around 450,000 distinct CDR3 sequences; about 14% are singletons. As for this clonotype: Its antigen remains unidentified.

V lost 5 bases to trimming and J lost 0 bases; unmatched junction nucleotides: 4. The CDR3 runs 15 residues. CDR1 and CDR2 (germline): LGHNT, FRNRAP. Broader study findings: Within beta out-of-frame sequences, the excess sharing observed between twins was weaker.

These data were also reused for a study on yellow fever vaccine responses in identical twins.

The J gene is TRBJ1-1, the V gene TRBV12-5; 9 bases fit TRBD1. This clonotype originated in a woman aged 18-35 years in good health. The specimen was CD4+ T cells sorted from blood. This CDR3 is CASGPDRGMNTEAFF. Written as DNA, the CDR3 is TGTGCTAGTGGTCCGGACAGGGGAATGAACACTGAAGCTTTCTTT.